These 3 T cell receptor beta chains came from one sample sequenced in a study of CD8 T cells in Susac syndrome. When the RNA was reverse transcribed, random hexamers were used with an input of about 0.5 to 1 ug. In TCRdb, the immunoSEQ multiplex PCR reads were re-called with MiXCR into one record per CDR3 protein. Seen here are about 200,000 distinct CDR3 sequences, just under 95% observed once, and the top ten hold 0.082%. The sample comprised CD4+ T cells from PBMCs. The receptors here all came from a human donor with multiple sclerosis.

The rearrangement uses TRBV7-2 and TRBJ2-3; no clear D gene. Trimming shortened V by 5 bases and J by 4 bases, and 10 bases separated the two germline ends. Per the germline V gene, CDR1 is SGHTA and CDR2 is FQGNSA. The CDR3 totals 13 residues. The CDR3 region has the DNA TGTGCCAGCAGCACCGACTGGGCAGATACGCAGTATTTT. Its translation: CASSTDWADTQYF.

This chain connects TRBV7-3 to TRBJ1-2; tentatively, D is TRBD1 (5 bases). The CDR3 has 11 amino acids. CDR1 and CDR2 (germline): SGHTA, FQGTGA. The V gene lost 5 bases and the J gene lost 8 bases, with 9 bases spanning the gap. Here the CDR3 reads CASSRDLGYTF. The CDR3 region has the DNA TGTGCCAGCAGCCGGGACTTGGGCTACACCTTC.

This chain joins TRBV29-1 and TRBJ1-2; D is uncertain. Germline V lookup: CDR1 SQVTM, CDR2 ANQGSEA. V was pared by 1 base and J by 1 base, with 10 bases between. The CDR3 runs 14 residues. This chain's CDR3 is CSVEGQLLNYGYTF. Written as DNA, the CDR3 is TGCAGCGTTGAAGGTCAGCTTCTTAACTATGGCTACACCTTC.